The clone carrying this TCR beta chain was recorded at least ten times. Per the germline V gene, CDR1 is SGHNT and CDR2 is YENEEA. The ends lost 1 base at V and 9 bases at J; junction bases unmatched: 6. The CDR3 contains 15 residues. This sample is part of a study of T cells after yellow fever vaccination. Study context: With SMART-Seq v4 Ultra Low Input, the fractions containing low cell numbers were prepared.

It was through 5'RACE template switching that TCR cDNA was made, with a universal primer site and UMIs added. MiXCR, run by TCRdb on the 5' RACE reads, gives a single entry per CDR3 protein. The table includes 5,000 or so distinct CDR3 sequences, 3% to 4.5% detected once. Study-level findings and limits: Sorted repertoires could include abundant contaminating clonotypes from bulk cells.

The specimen comprised PBMCs, either bulk or a sorted T-cell subset (CD4+, CD8+, memory, or dextramer-sorted; not recorded which), sampled 15 days after the yellow fever booster vaccination. The chain is built from TRBV11-3 and TRBJ2-1; TRBD2 matches 10 bases. The sequence was collected from a man under 40 who received the YFV17D yellow fever vaccine. CDR3 protein: CASSLGASGSFEQFF. DNA of the CDR3: TGTGCCAGCAGCTTAGGGGCTAGCGGGAGTTTTGAGCAGTTCTTC.